The rows below give T cell receptor beta chains drawn from one sample of a study of T cell repertoires in cytomegalovirus infection. The antigens these receptors bind are not known. A single record per CDR3 protein comes from TCRdb applying MiXCR to the reads. The sample has 830,000 or so distinct CDR3 sequences; 30% to 35% are singletons. The source was cultured CD8+ T cells from PBMCs, collected from culture after CMV antigen stimulation. These receptors were collected from a human donor in good health (CMV status not recorded). Some clones in this sample may be carry-over from other donors' samples. CDR3s include the opening cysteine and the closing phenylalanine or tryptophan. Each record gives: D gene, J gene, clone size, V gene, CDR3 protein, CDR3 DNA. A D gene is named only where the DNA matches it firmly. Size tells how often a clone was seen (once, few, many) or the class of an expanded clone, and some rows leave it out.

d_call: -
j_call: TRBJ1-1
clone_size: few
v_call: TRBV7-2
cdr3_aa: CASSLGSQGTNTEAFF
cdr3_nt: TGTGCCAGCAGCCTCGGGTCTCAGGGGACGAACACTGAAGCTTTCTTT

d_call: -
j_call: TRBJ2-2
clone_size: -
v_call: TRBV12-3/TRBV12-4
cdr3_aa: CASSSSLVLTTNTGELFF
cdr3_nt: TGTGCCAGCAGCTCTTCTCTAGTTCTGACGACCAACACCGGGGAGCTGTTTTTT

d_call: -
j_call: TRBJ2-5
clone_size: -
v_call: TRBV5-4
cdr3_aa: CASSLVSDQETQYF
cdr3_nt: TGTGCCAGCAGCTTGGTCTCAGACCAAGAGACCCAGTACTTC

d_call: -
j_call: TRBJ2-7
clone_size: -
v_call: TRBV5-1
cdr3_aa: CASSPESYYEQYF
cdr3_nt: TGCGCCAGCAGCCCCGAATCCTACTACGAGCAGTACTTC

d_call: TRBD1
j_call: TRBJ1-5
clone_size: -
v_call: TRBV27
cdr3_aa: CASRTGGEPQHF
cdr3_nt: TGTGCCAGCCGGACAGGGGGAGAGCCCCAGCATTTT

d_call: -
j_call: TRBJ1-2
clone_size: -
v_call: TRBV20-1
cdr3_aa: CSVSRRDDYGYTF
cdr3_nt: TGCAGTGTATCTAGAAGGGACGACTATGGCTACACCTTC

d_call: -
j_call: TRBJ2-1
clone_size: -
v_call: TRBV18
cdr3_aa: CASFWAANEQFF
cdr3_nt: TGTGCCAGCTTCTGGGCGGCGAATGAGCAGTTCTTC

d_call: -
j_call: TRBJ1-2
clone_size: few
v_call: TRBV25-1
cdr3_aa: CASIPRGSNYGYTF
cdr3_nt: TGTGCCAGCATTCCCAGGGGCTCTAACTATGGCTACACCTTC

d_call: TRBD2
j_call: TRBJ2-5
clone_size: few
v_call: TRBV7-8
cdr3_aa: CASSLRLAGAETQYF
cdr3_nt: TGTGCCAGCAGCTTAAGACTAGCGGGGGCAGAGACCCAGTACTTC

d_call: -
j_call: TRBJ1-2
clone_size: few
v_call: TRBV28
cdr3_aa: CASSLSPDAVVYGYTF
cdr3_nt: TGTGCCAGCAGTTTATCCCCTGATGCAGTTGTCTATGGCTACACCTTC

d_call: TRBD1
j_call: TRBJ1-3
clone_size: few
v_call: TRBV28
cdr3_aa: CASSTGEDRGPGNTIYF
cdr3_nt: TGTGCCAGCAGTACGGGCGAGGACAGGGGGCCTGGAAACACCATATATTTT

d_call: -
j_call: TRBJ1-5
clone_size: few
v_call: TRBV7-6
cdr3_aa: CASSDGTAHEPQHF
cdr3_nt: TGTGCCAGCAGCGACGGGACCGCTCACGAGCCCCAGCATTTT

d_call: -
j_call: TRBJ2-3
clone_size: -
v_call: TRBV6-4
cdr3_aa: CASSTTESTDTQYF
cdr3_nt: TGTGCCAGCAGTACAACCGAGAGCACAGATACGCAGTATTTT

d_call: -
j_call: TRBJ1-1
clone_size: -
v_call: TRBV6-2/TRBV6-3
cdr3_aa: CASSYGSADTEAFF
cdr3_nt: TGTGCCAGCAGTTACGGTTCGGCCGACACTGAAGCTTTCTTT

d_call: TRBD1
j_call: TRBJ2-5
clone_size: few
v_call: TRBV11-2
cdr3_aa: CASSLGGQVQETQYF
cdr3_nt: TGTGCCAGCAGCTTAGGAGGACAGGTCCAAGAGACCCAGTACTTC

d_call: -
j_call: TRBJ1-2
clone_size: few
v_call: TRBV27
cdr3_aa: CASSLWAGDYGYTF
cdr3_nt: TGTGCCAGCAGTTTATGGGCAGGGGACTATGGCTACACCTTC

d_call: TRBD1
j_call: TRBJ2-7
clone_size: -
v_call: TRBV27
cdr3_aa: CASSFGTGEEQYF
cdr3_nt: TGTGCCAGCAGTTTTGGGACAGGGGAAGAGCAGTACTTC

d_call: -
j_call: TRBJ2-5
clone_size: -
v_call: TRBV15
cdr3_aa: CATSRDGTSQETQYF
cdr3_nt: TGTGCCACCAGCAGAGATGGGACAAGCCAAGAGACCCAGTACTTC

d_call: -
j_call: TRBJ1-1
clone_size: -
v_call: TRBV4-3
cdr3_aa: CASSQGIVGTEAFF
cdr3_nt: TGCGCCAGCAGCCAAGGTATAGTAGGCACTGAAGCTTTCTTT

d_call: TRBD1
j_call: TRBJ2-5
clone_size: -
v_call: TRBV6-5
cdr3_aa: CASSPLRQGIIQTQYF
cdr3_nt: TGTGCCAGCAGTCCGCTTCGACAGGGAATAATCCAGACCCAGTACTTC

d_call: TRBD1
j_call: TRBJ1-2
clone_size: -
v_call: TRBV6-4
cdr3_aa: CASSDSDRAYGYTF
cdr3_nt: TGTGCCAGCAGTGACTCGGACAGGGCATATGGCTACACCTTC

d_call: -
j_call: TRBJ2-1
clone_size: -
v_call: TRBV9
cdr3_aa: CASSGGAVNEQFF
cdr3_nt: TGTGCCAGCAGCGGGGGGGCCGTGAATGAGCAGTTCTTC

d_call: TRBD2
j_call: TRBJ2-1
clone_size: few
v_call: TRBV6-2/TRBV6-3
cdr3_aa: CASSYLLAGEYYNEQFF
cdr3_nt: TGTGCCAGCAGTTACCTACTAGCGGGGGAATACTACAATGAGCAGTTCTTC

d_call: -
j_call: TRBJ1-6
clone_size: -
v_call: TRBV20-1
cdr3_aa: CSARDNQGSSYNSPLHF
cdr3_nt: TGCAGTGCTAGAGATAACCAGGGGAGCTCCTATAATTCACCCCTCCACTTT

d_call: -
j_call: TRBJ1-2
clone_size: -
v_call: TRBV20-1
cdr3_aa: CSAPQGVFYGYTF
cdr3_nt: TGCAGTGCACCACAGGGAGTTTTCTATGGCTACACCTTC

d_call: TRBD2
j_call: TRBJ2-3
clone_size: -
v_call: TRBV4-1
cdr3_aa: CASSQEAGGPGLAGGPLDTQYF
cdr3_nt: TGCGCCAGCAGCCAAGAGGCGGGGGGTCCGGGACTAGCGGGGGGGCCGCTGGATACGCAGTATTTT

d_call: TRBD2
j_call: TRBJ2-3
clone_size: many
v_call: TRBV7-6
cdr3_aa: CASSSRTSEATDTQYF
cdr3_nt: TGTGCCAGCAGCTCACGGACTAGCGAGGCCACAGATACGCAGTATTTT

d_call: TRBD1
j_call: TRBJ2-6
clone_size: many
v_call: TRBV7-9
cdr3_aa: CASSQPFGQERSGANVLTF
cdr3_nt: TGTGCCAGCAGCCAACCGTTCGGACAGGAACGATCTGGGGCCAACGTCCTGACTTTC

d_call: TRBD1
j_call: TRBJ1-1
clone_size: few
v_call: TRBV6-1
cdr3_aa: CASSAWTGGNEAFF
cdr3_nt: TGTGCCAGCAGTGCCTGGACAGGGGGTAATGAAGCTTTCTTT

d_call: -
j_call: TRBJ2-5
clone_size: -
v_call: TRBV6-1
cdr3_aa: CASSGLWTGQETQYF
cdr3_nt: TGTGCCAGCAGTGGGTTATGGACCGGCCAAGAGACCCAGTACTTC

d_call: TRBD1
j_call: TRBJ1-1
clone_size: -
v_call: TRBV4-1
cdr3_aa: CASSRIQGAEAFF
cdr3_nt: TGCGCCAGCAGCCGAATACAGGGGGCTGAAGCTTTCTTT

d_call: -
j_call: TRBJ2-3
clone_size: -
v_call: TRBV13
cdr3_aa: CASSSQGFTQYF
cdr3_nt: TGTGCCAGCAGCTCACAGGGATTTACGCAGTATTTT

d_call: TRBD2
j_call: TRBJ2-5
clone_size: many
v_call: TRBV7-9
cdr3_aa: CASSLTSGQETQYF
cdr3_nt: TGTGCCAGCAGCCTGACTAGCGGCCAAGAGACCCAGTACTTC

d_call: -
j_call: TRBJ2-1
clone_size: few
v_call: TRBV4-1
cdr3_aa: CASSQLDTRNEQFF
cdr3_nt: TGCGCCAGCAGCCAATTGGACACCCGTAATGAGCAGTTCTTC

d_call: -
j_call: TRBJ2-5
clone_size: many
v_call: TRBV6-1
cdr3_aa: CASSEVRGRGETQYF
cdr3_nt: TGTGCCAGCAGTGAAGTCAGGGGACGGGGAGAGACCCAGTACTTC

d_call: -
j_call: TRBJ2-7
clone_size: -
v_call: TRBV12-3/TRBV12-4
cdr3_aa: CASSPHPPRGAYYEQYF
cdr3_nt: TGTGCCAGCAGTCCACACCCCCCCCGGGGGGCGTACTACGAGCAGTACTTC

d_call: -
j_call: TRBJ2-1
clone_size: -
v_call: TRBV4-1
cdr3_aa: CASRPHLGGGGMEFF
cdr3_nt: TGCGCCAGCAGGCCGCATTTGGGGGGCGGCGGGATGGAATTCTTC

d_call: -
j_call: TRBJ1-1
clone_size: many
v_call: TRBV7-8
cdr3_aa: CASTAPGHGFTEAFF
cdr3_nt: TGTGCCAGCACAGCCCCGGGCCATGGGTTCACTGAAGCTTTCTTT

d_call: -
j_call: TRBJ2-2
clone_size: -
v_call: TRBV7-9
cdr3_aa: CASSSGQPNTGELFF
cdr3_nt: TGTGCCAGCAGCTCCGGACAGCCGAACACCGGGGAGCTGTTTTTT

d_call: -
j_call: TRBJ2-3
clone_size: -
v_call: TRBV6-2/TRBV6-3
cdr3_aa: CASSPLSDLTDTQYF
cdr3_nt: TGTGCCAGCAGCCCCTTGTCGGACCTCACAGATACGCAGTATTTT